The TCR beta chain described here comes from a study of blood T cells in healthy people across ages. The use of a sample-barcoded 5' primer and a J-beta primer mix characterized a second PCR of roughly 7 to 11 cycles. Using its own MiXCR run on the 5' RACE reads, TCRdb lists one record per CDR3 protein. The data contain approximately 1.5 million distinct CDR3 sequences, approximately 43% of them singletons. Isolation of PBMCs gave at least 6 million cells per sample. The CDR3 runs to 13 residues. Germline trimming cut 5 bases from V and 9 bases from J; bases unmatched to any gene: 6. The germline V gene has CDR1 SEHNR and CDR2 FQNEAQ (reference sequence).

This sequence was found in a woman aged 18-30 years in good health. Sequenced input: blood. The rearrangement uses TRBV7-9 and TRBJ2-1; 8 bases are a match to TRBD2. This CDR3 reads CASSRTSNGEQFF. CDR3 sequence (DNA): TGTGCCAGCAGCCGGACTAGCAACGGTGAGCAGTTCTTC.